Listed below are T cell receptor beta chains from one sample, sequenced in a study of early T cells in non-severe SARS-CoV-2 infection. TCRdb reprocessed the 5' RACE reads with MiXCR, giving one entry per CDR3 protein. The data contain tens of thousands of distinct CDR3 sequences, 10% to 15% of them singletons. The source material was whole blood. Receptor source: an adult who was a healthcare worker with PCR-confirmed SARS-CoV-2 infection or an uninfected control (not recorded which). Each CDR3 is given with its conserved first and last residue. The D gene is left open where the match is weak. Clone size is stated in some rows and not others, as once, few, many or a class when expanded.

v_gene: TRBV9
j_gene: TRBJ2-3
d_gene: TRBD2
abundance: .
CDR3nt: TGTGCCAGCAGCGCGGGACTAGCGGGAGGGGCGCAGTATTTT
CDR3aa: CASSAGLAGGAQYF

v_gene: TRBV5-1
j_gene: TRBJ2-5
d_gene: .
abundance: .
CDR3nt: TGCGCCAGCAGCTTTCAGGGGAACCAAGAGACCCAGTACTTC
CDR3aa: CASSFQGNQETQYF

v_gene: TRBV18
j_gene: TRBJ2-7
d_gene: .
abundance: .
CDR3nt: TGTGCCAGCTCACCCCCGCTATTCGTCGAGCAGTACTTC
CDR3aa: CASSPPLFVEQYF

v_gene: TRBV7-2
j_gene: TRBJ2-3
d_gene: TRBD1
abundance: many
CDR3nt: TGTGCCAGCAGCTTAATACCAGGGGGCATGGGAGATACGCAGTATTTT
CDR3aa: CASSLIPGGMGDTQYF

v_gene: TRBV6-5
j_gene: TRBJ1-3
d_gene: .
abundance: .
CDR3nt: TGTGCCAGCAGCCCAGCGGGGGCTGGAAACACCATATATTTT
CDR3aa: CASSPAGAGNTIYF

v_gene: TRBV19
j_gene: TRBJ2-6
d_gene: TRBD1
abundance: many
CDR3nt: TGTGCCAGTAGTATAGGGACAGGGGCCGGGGCCAACGTCCTGACTTTC
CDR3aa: CASSIGTGAGANVLTF

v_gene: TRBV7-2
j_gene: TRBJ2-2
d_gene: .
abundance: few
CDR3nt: TGTGCCAGCAGATTCTCCGGGGAGCTGTTTTTT
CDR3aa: CASRFSGELFF

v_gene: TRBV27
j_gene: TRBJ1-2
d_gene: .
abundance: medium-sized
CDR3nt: TGTGCCAGCAGTCCCGGAGGGACGGTTTATGGCTACACCTTC
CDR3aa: CASSPGGTVYGYTF

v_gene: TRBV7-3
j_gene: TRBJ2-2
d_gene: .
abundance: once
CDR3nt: TGTGCCAGCAGCTTAACTAGGGGATCGGACACCGGGGAGCTGTTTTTT
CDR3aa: CASSLTRGSDTGELFF

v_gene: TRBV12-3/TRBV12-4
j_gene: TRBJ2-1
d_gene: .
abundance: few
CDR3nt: TGTGCCAGCAGTTTAACCCCAGGGATTTACAATGAGCAGTTCTTC
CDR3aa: CASSLTPGIYNEQFF

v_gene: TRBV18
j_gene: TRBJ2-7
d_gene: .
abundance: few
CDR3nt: TGTGCCAGCTCACGTGGGAGGGGGAATTACGAGCAGTACTTC
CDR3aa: CASSRGRGNYEQYF

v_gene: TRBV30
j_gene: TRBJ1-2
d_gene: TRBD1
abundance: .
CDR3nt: TGTGCCTGGAGTCCGACAGGGTTTAGCTACACCTTC
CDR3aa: CAWSPTGFSYTF

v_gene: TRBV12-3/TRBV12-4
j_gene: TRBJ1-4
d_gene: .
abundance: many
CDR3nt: TGTGCCAGCAGGGCCGAATTGAGCCGAACCCTTAATGAAAAACTGTTTTTT
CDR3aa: CASRAELSRTLNEKLFF

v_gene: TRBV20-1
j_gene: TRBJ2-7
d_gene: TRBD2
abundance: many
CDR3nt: TGCAGTGTTTGGACTAGCGGAGGTTACGAGCAGTACTTC
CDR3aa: CSVWTSGGYEQYF

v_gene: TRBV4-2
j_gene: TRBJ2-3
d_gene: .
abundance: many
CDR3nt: TGTGCCAGCAGCCTAGGAAGACTCACAGATACGCAGTATTTT
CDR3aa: CASSLGRLTDTQYF

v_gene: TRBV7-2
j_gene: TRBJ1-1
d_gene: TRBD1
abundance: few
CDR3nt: TGTGCCAGCAGCTCCCCACTGAGGGGGCGGAACACTGAAGCTTTCTTT
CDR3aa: CASSSPLRGRNTEAFF

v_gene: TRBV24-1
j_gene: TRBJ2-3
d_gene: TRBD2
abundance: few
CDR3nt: TGTGCCACCAGTGACCCCGGGACTAGCGGGAGTGCAGATACGCAGTATTTT
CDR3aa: CATSDPGTSGSADTQYF

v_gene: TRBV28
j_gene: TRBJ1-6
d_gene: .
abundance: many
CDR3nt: TGTGCCAGCAGGGAACCGGGCAGGACACCCCTCCACTTT
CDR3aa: CASREPGRTPLHF

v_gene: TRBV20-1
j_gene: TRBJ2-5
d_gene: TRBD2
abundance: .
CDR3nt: TGCAGTGCTAGAGATCTGGTAGCGGGAGGCCAAGAGACCCAGTACTTC
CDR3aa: CSARDLVAGGQETQYF

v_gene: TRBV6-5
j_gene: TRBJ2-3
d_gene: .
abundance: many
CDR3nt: TGTGCCAGCAGTTCCCCCCTGGTAGGGGGCACAGATACGCAGTATTTT
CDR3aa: CASSSPLVGGTDTQYF

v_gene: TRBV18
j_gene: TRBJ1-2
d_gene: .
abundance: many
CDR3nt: TGTGCCAGCTCACCTGAGCGTATGGGCTACACCTTC
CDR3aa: CASSPERMGYTF

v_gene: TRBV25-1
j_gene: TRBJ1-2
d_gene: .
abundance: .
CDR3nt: TGTGCCAGCAGTGAATCTGGAGGGTTTGGCTACACCTTC
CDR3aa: CASSESGGFGYTF

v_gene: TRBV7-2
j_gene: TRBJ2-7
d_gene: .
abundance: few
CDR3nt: TGTGCCAGCAGCTTAGCAGGGGTCAATTACTACGAGCAGTACTTC
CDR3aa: CASSLAGVNYYEQYF

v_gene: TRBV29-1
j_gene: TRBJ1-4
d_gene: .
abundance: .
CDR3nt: TGCAGCGTTGCTGACCCATCCGCGGAAAAACTGTTTTTT
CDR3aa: CSVADPSAEKLFF

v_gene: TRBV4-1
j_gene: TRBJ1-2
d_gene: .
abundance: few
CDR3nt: TGCGCCAGCAGCCAAGATCGCAGGGGATACACCTTC
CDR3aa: CASSQDRRGYTF

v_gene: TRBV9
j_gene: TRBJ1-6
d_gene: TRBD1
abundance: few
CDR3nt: TGTGCCAGCAGCTCCCCGGGACAGCCAAATTCACCCCTCCACTTT
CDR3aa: CASSSPGQPNSPLHF

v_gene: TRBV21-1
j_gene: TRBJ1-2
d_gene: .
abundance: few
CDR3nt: TGTGCCAGCAGCAGCGGACCTCTTCGGGCTCGTGATGGCTACACCTTC
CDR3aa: CASSSGPLRARDGYTF

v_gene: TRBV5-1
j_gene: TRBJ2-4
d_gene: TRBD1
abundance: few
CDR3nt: TGCGCCAGCAGCTTGGCCGGACAGGGATCGAACATTCAGTACTTC
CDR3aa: CASSLAGQGSNIQYF

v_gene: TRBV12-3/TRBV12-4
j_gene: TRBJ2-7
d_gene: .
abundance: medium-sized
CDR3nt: TGTGCCAGCAGTTTAGGCTACGAGCAGTACTTC
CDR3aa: CASSLGYEQYF

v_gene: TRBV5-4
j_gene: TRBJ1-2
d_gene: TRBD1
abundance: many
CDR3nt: TGTGCCAGCACCATAAACAGGGGGCGTGGCTACACCTTC
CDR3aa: CASTINRGRGYTF

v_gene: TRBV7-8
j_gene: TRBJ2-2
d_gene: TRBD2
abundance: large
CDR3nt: TGTGCCAGCAGCTGGACTAGCAGCACCGGGGAGCTGTTTTTT
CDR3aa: CASSWTSSTGELFF

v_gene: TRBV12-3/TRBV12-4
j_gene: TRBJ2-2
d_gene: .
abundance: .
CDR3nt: TGTGCCAGCAGTCCCCCGCCGGGAAAGTCGAACACCGGGGAGCTGTTTTTT
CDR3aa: CASSPPPGKSNTGELFF

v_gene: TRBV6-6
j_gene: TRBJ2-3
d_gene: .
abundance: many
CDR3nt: TGTGCCAGCAGCCCAGGAGATACGCAGTATTTT
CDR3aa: CASSPGDTQYF

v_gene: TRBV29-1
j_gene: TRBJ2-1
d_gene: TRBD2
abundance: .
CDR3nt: TGCAGCACTCGGGGGGGTGGTGAGCAGTTCTTC
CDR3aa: CSTRGGGEQFF

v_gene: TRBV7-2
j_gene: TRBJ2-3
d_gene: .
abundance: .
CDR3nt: TGTGCCAGCAGCCCGAGAACTGGCACAGATACGCAGTATTTT
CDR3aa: CASSPRTGTDTQYF

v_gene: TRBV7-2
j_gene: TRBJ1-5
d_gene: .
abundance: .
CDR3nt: TGTGCCAGCAGCTTAGACACCAATCAGCCCCAGCATTTT
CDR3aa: CASSLDTNQPQHF

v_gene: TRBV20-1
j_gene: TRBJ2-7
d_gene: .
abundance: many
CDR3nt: TGCAGTGCTCGAAGGGGGAGCAACAGCGACGAGCAGTACTTC
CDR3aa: CSARRGSNSDEQYF

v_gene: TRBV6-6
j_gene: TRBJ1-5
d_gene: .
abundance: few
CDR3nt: TGTGCCAGCACAGTGAGCAATCAGCCCCAGCATTTT
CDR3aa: CASTVSNQPQHF

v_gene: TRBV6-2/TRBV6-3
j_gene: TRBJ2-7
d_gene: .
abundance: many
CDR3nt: TGTGCCAGCAACGAACCCTACGAGCAGTACTTC
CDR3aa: CASNEPYEQYF

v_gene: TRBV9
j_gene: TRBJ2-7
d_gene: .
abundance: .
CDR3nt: TGTGCCAGCAGCGTAGTGGGACGGGACGAGCAGTACTTC
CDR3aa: CASSVVGRDEQYF

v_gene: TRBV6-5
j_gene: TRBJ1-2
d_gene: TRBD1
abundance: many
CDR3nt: TGTGCCAGCAGTTACTCGGACAGGGGGGACTATGGCTACACCTTC
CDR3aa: CASSYSDRGDYGYTF

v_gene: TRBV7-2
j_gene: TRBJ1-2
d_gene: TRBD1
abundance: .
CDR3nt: TGTGCCAGCAGGACATCAGGGGGCTATGGCTACACCTTC
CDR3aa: CASRTSGGYGYTF

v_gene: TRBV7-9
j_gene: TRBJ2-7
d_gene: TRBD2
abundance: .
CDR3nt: TGTGCCAGCAGCTTGTTGACTAGCGACGAGCAGTACTTC
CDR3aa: CASSLLTSDEQYF

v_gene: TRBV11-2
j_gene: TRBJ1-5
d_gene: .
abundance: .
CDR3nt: TGTGCCGGGTTGAATCAGCCCCAGCATTTT
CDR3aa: CAGLNQPQHF

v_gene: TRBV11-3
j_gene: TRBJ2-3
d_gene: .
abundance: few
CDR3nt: TGTGCCAGCAGCTTAGATTTAACAGGAGCGCAGTATTTT
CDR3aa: CASSLDLTGAQYF

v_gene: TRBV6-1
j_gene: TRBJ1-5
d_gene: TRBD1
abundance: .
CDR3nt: TGTGCCAGCAATGTCCCGGACAGGGGGCATCAGCCCCAGCATTTT
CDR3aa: CASNVPDRGHQPQHF

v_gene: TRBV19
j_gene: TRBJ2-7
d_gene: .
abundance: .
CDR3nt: TGTGCCAGTAGCCCTACAGGGAGGAGCTCCTACGAGCAGTACTTC
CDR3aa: CASSPTGRSSYEQYF

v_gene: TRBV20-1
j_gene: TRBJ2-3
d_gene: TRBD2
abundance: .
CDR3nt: TGCAGTGCTAGAGATCCGGCTAGCGGTAGCACAGATACGCAGTATTTT
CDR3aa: CSARDPASGSTDTQYF

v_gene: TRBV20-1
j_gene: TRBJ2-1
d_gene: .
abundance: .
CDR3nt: TGCAGTGCTACTGAGACTGCGTCTAGCCTCCAGTTCTTC
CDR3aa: CSATETASSLQFF

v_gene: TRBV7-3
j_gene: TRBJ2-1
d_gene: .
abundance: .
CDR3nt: TGTGCCAGCAGCTACTCAGGGGCAGGAGGTGAGCAGTTCTTC
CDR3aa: CASSYSGAGGEQFF

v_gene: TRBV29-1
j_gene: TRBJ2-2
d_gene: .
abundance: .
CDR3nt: TGCAGCGTTAGCAGGGACTTTAACACCGGGGAGCTGTTTTTT
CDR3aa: CSVSRDFNTGELFF

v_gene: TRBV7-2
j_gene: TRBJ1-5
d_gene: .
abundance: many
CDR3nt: TGTGCCAGCAGCTCAACACGTGAGCAGCCCCAGCATTTT
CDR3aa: CASSSTREQPQHF

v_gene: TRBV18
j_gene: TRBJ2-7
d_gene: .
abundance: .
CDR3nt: TGTGCCAGCTCATGGGGGGACGAGCAGTACTTC
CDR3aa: CASSWGDEQYF

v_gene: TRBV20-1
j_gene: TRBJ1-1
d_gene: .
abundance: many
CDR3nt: TGCAGTGCTAGAGGGACAATGAACACTGAAGCTTTCTTT
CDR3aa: CSARGTMNTEAFF

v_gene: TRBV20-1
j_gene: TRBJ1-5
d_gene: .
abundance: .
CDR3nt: TGCAGTGTTCGGACGAGCCCAAATCAGCCCCAGCATTTT
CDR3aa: CSVRTSPNQPQHF

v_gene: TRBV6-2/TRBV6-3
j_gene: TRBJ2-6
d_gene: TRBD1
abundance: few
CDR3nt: TGTGCCAGCAGTTTCAACAGGGGTGTCTCTGGGGCCAACGTCCTGACTTTC
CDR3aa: CASSFNRGVSGANVLTF

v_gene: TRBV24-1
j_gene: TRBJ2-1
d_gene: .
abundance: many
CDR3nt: TGTGCCACCAGTGACCCCGGGACTAATGAGCAGTTCTTC
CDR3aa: CATSDPGTNEQFF

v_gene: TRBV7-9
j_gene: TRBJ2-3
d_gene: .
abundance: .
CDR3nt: TGTGCCAGCAGCTTTTCATCGGGTACGCAGTATTTT
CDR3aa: CASSFSSGTQYF

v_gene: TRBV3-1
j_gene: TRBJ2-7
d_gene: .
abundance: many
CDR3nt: TGTGCCAGCAGCCAACTGGGGTCCTACGAGCAGTACTTC
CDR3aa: CASSQLGSYEQYF

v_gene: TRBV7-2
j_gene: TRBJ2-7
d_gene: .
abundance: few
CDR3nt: TGTGCCAGCAGCTTATCGCGGGGATACGAGCAGTACTTC
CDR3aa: CASSLSRGYEQYF